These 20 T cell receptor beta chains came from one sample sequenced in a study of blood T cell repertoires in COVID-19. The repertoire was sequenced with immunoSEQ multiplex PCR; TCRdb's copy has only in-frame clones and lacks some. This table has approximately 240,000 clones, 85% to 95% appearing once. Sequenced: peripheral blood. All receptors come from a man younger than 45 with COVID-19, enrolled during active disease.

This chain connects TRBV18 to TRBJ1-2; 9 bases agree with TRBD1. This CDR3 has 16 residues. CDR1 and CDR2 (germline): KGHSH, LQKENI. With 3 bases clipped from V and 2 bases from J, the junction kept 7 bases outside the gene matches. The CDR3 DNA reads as TGTGCCAGCTCACCCTACGGACAGGGGAGGAACTATGGCTACACCTTC. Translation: CASSPYGQGRNYGYTF.

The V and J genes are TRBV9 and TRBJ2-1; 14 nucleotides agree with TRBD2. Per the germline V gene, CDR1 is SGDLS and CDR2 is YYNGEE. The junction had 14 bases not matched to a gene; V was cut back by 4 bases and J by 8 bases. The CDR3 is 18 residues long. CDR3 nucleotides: TGTGCCAGCAGCCCGGCAGAAAAGACTAGCGGGGGGGCCCATGAGCAGTTCTTC. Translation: CASSPAEKTSGGAHEQFF. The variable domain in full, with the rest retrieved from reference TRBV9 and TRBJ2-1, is DSGVTQTPKHLITATGQRVTLRCSPRSGDLSVYWYQQSLDQGLQFLIQYYNGEERAKGNILERFSAQQFPDLHSELNLSSLELGDSALYFCASSPAEKTSGGAHEQFFGPGTRLTVL.

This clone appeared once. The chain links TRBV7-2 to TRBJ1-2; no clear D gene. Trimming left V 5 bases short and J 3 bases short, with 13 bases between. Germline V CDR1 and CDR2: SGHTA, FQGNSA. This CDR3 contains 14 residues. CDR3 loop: CASSPSMAYYGYTF. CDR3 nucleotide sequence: TGTGCCAGCAGCCCAAGTATGGCATACTATGGCTACACCTTC.

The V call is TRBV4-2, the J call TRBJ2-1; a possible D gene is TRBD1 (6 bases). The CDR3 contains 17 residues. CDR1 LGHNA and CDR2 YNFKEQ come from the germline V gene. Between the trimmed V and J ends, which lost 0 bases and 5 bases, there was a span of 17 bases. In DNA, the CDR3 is TGTGCCAGCAGCCAAGAGGGGGCAGCTTCGGGAAACAATGAGCAGTTCTTC. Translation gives CASSQEGAASGNNEQFF.

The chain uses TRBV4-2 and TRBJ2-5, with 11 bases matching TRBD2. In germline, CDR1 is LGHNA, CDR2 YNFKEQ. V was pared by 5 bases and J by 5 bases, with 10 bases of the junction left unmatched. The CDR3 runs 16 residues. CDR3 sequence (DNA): TGTGCCAGCAGCGAAGGGACTAGCGGCCCCTCCGAGACCCAGTACTTC. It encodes CASSEGTSGPSETQYF.

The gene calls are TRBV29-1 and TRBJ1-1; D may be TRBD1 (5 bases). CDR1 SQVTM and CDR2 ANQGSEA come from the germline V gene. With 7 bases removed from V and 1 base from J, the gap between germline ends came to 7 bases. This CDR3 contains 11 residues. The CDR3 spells CSGRENTEAFF. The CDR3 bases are TGCAGCGGCAGGGAGAACACTGAAGCTTTCTTT.

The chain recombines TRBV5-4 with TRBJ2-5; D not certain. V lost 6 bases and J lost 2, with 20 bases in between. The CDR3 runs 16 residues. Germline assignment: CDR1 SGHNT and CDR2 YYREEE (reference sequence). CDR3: CASTEGVAVKQETQYF. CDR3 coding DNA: TGTGCCAGCACTGAAGGCGTAGCTGTTAAACAAGAGACCCAGTACTTC.

CDR3 in DNA: TGTGCCAGCAGTACAGGGGAGCGAACGGCTGAAGCTTTCTTT. Translation: CASSTGERTAEAFF. This rearrangement joins TRBV28 to TRBJ1-1, with 7 bases that match TRBD1. CDR1 is MDHEN, CDR2 SYDVKM, per germline. This CDR3 is 14 amino acids long. V gave up 5 bases and J gave up 6 bases; unmatched junction bases: 9.

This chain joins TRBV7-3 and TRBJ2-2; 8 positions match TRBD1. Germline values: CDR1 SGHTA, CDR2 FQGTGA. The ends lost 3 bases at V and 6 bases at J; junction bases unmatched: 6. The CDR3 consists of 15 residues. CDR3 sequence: CASSFLQGASGELFF. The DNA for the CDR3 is TGTGCCAGCAGCTTTCTTCAGGGGGCGTCCGGGGAGCTGTTTTTT.

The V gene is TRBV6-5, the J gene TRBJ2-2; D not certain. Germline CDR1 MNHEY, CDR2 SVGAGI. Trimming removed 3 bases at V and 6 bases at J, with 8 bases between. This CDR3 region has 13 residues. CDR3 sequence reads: CASSYSGPGELFF. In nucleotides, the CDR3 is TGTGCCAGCAGTTATTCAGGTCCCGGGGAGCTGTTTTTT.

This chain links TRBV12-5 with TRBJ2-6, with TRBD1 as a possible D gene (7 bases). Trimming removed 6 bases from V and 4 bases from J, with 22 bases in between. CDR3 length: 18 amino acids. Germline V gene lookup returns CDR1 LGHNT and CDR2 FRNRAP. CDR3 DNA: TGTGCTAGTGGCTCAACGGGGGACAGCCCTCTCGGGGCCAACGTCCTGACTTTC. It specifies CASGSTGDSPLGANVLTF. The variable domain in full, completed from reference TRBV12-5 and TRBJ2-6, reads DARVTQTPRHKVTEMGQEVTMRCQPILGHNTVFWYRQTMMQGLELLAYFRNRAPLDDSGMPKDRFSAEMPDATLATLKIQPSEPRDSAVYFCASGSTGDSPLGANVLTFGAGSRLTVL.

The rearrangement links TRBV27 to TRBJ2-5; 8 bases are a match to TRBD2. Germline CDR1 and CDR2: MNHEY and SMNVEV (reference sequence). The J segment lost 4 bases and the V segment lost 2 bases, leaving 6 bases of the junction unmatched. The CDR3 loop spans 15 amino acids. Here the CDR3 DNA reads TGTGCCAGCAGTTTACTCGGTAGCGGGGTAGAGACCCAGTACTTC. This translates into CASSLLGSGVETQYF.

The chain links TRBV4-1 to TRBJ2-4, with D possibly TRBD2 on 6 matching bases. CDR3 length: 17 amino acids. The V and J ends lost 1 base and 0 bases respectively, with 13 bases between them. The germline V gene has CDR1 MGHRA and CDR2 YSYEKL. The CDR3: CASSQVGLLLAKNIQYF. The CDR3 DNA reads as TGCGCCAGCAGCCAAGTGGGACTTTTGTTAGCCAAAAACATTCAGTACTTC.

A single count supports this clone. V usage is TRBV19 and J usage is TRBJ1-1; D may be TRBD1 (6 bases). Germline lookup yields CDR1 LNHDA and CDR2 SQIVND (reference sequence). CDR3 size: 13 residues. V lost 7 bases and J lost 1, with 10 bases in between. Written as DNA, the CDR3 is TGTGCCAGTATAAGACAGGAGAACACTGAAGCTTTCTTT. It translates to CASIRQENTEAFF.

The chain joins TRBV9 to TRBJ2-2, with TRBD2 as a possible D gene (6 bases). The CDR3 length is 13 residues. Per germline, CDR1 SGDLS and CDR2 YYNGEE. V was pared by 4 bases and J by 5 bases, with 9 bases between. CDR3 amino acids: CASSREHTGELFF. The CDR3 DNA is TGTGCCAGCAGCCGGGAGCATACCGGGGAGCTGTTTTTT.

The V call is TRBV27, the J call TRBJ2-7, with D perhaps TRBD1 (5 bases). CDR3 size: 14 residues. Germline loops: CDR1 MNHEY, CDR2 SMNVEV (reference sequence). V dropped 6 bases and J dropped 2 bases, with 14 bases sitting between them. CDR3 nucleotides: TGTGCCAGCAGAGCCAGGGTCGACCCCTACGAGCAGTACTTC. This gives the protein CASRARVDPYEQYF.

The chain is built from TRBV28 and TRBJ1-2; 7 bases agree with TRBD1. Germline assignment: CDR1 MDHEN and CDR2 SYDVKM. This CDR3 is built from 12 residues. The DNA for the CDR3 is TGTGCATTAGGGGGCAGGGCCGTTGGCTACACCTTC. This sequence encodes CALGGRAVGYTF.

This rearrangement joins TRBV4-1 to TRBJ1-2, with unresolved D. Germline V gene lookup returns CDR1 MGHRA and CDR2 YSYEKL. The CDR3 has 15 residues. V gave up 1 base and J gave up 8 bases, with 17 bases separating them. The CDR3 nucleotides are TGCGCCAGCAGCCAAGCCTCCCGGGTACGAGGAGGCTACACCTTC. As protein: CASSQASRVRGGYTF.

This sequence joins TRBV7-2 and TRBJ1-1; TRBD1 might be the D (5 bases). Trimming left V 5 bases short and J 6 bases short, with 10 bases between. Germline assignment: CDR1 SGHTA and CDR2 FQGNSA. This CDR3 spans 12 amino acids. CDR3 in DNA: TGTGCCAGCAGCCGCAGGACACCTGAAGCTTTCTTT. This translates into CASSRRTPEAFF.

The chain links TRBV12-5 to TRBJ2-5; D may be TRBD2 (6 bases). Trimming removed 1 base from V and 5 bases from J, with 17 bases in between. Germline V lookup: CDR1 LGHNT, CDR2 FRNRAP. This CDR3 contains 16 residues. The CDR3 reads CASGLAPAGPGETQYF. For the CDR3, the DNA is TGTGCTAGTGGTTTGGCCCCCGCGGGGCCGGGGGAGACCCAGTACTTC. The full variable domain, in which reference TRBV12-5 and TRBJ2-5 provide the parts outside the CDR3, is DARVTQTPRHKVTEMGQEVTMRCQPILGHNTVFWYRQTMMQGLELLAYFRNRAPLDDSGMPKDRFSAEMPDATLATLKIQPSEPRDSAVYFCASGLAPAGPGETQYFGPGTRLLVL.